This T cell receptor (beta chain) comes out of a study of blood T cell repertoires in COVID-19. Study information: Samples representing acute and convalescent COVID-19 were sourced from the United States, Italy and Spain. Nucleic acid was either cDNA or gDNA, and it came from T cells, B-cell-depleted T cells, or PBMCs.

Symptom resolution, clearance, or two negative PCRs marked donors in Cohort 3 as recovered. With V trimmed by 5 bases and J by 8 bases, 10 bases remained unmatched. Per the germline V gene, CDR1 is SGHNT and CDR2 is YENEEA. This CDR3 region has 15 residues. Per the authors' pipeline: It was from reference gene primer amplification that nucleated cell counts were estimated. TCRdb's copy holds only in-frame clones and misses some; the assay was immunoSEQ multiplex PCR. V and J calls plus clone size are reproduced from that table; the DNA served to infer D and trimming. The sample consists of roughly 170,000 clones, under 90% of them appearing once.

The chain uses TRBV11-3 and TRBJ1-3; 9 positions match TRBD1. The TCR sequence derives from a man aged 45 to 65 who had recovered from COVID-19. Material: PBMCs or T cells enriched from blood (not recorded which). In DNA form, the CDR3 reads TGTGCCAGCAGCCGGGGACAGGGCTTTAGAGACACCATATATTTT. Its protein is CASSRGQGFRDTIYF.